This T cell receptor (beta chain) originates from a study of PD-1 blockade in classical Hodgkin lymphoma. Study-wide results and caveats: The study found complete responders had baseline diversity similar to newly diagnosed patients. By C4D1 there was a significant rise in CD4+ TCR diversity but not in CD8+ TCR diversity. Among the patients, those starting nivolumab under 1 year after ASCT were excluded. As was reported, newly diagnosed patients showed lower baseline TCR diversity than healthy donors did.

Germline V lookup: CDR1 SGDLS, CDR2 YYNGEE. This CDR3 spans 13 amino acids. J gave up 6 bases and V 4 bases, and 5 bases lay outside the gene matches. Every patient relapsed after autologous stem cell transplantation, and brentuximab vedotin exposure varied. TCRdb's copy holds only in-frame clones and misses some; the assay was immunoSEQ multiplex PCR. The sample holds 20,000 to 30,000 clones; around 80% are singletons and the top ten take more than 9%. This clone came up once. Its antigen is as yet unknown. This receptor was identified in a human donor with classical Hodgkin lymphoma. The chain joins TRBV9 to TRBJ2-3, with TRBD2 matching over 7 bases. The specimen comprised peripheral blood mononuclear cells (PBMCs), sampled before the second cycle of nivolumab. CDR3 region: CASSPSRGDTQYF. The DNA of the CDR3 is TGTGCCAGCAGCCCCTCGCGGGGGGATACGCAGTATTTT.